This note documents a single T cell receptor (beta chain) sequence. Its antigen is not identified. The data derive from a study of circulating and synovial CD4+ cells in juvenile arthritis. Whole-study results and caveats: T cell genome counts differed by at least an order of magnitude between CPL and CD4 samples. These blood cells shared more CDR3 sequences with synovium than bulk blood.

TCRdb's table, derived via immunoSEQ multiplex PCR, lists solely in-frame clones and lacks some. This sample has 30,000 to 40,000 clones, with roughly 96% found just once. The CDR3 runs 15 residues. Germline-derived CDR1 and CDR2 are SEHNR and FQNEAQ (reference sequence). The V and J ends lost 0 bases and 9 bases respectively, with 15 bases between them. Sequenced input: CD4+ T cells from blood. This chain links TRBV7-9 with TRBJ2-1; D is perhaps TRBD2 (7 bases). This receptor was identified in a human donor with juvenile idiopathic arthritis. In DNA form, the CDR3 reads TGTGCCAGCAGCTTAGCGGGGGGGCATCCCGGTGAGCAGTTCTTC. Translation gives CASSLAGGHPGEQFF.